The 15 T cell receptor beta chains below all came from one sample that was sequenced in a study of blood T cell repertoires in COVID-19. Generated by immunoSEQ multiplex PCR, the TCRdb table keeps only in-frame clones and is missing some. The sample lists tens of thousands of clones; roughly nine tenths were seen once. Sequences were obtained from peripheral blood. The source of these receptors is a man aged 55 to 70 with acute or convalescent COVID-19.

The rearrangement joins TRBV3-1 (or the pseudogene TRBV3-2) to TRBJ2-1; 12 bases fit TRBD2. The CDR3 extends over 16 amino acids. Trimming took 4 bases from V and 4 from J; bases not matched to a gene: 5. Germline V gives CDR1 LGHDT, CDR2 YNNKEL (reference sequence). DNA for the CDR3: TGTGCCAGCAGCCCCCGGACTAGCGGGGCTTACAATGAGCAGTTCTTC. The encoded protein is CASSPRTSGAYNEQFF.

V gene TRBV3-1 (or the pseudogene TRBV3-2) combines with J gene TRBJ1-2; 7 bases are shared with TRBD1. The CDR3 runs to 14 residues. Germline-derived CDR1 and CDR2 are LGHDT and YNNKEL (reference sequence). V trimming: 4 bases; J trimming: 4 bases; junction bases outside the gene matches: 6. CDR3 loop: CASSPGPGGYGYTF. CDR3 coding DNA: TGTGCCAGCAGCCCGGGACCAGGGGGCTATGGCTACACCTTC.

The chain joins TRBV9 to TRBJ1-2; no reliable D call. Germline CDR1 and CDR2: SGDLS and YYNGEE. Between the trimmed V and J ends, which lost 5 bases and 7 bases, there was a span of 12 bases. The CDR3 is 12 residues long. CDR3 protein: CASRVPGSGYTF. In DNA form, the CDR3 reads TGTGCCAGCAGGGTCCCCGGTAGTGGCTACACCTTC.

This clone showed up just once. The chain carries TRBV2 and TRBJ2-1; 8 bases are a match to TRBD1. The CDR3 is 14 residues long. With V trimmed by 6 bases and J by 3 bases, 4 bases remained unmatched. Germline values: CDR1 SNHLY, CDR2 FYNNEI. The CDR3 DNA sequence: TGTGCCAGCAGCGACAGGGGAATCTACAATGAGCAGTTCTTC. Its translation is CASSDRGIYNEQFF. Full variable domain (remainder filled in from reference TRBV2 and TRBJ2-1): EPEVTQTPSHQVTQMGQEVILRCVPISNHLYFYWYRQILGQKVEFLVSFYNNEISEKSEIFDDQFSVERPDGSNFTLKIRSTKLEDSAMYFCASSDRGIYNEQFFGPGTRLTVL.

The J gene is TRBJ2-1, the V gene TRBV5-6, with 12 bases that match TRBD2. Germline CDR1 SGHDT, CDR2 YYEEEE. The length of the CDR3 is 17 residues. The V and J ends lost 4 bases and 4 bases, in that order; junction bases with no gene match: 9. DNA for the CDR3: TGTGCCAGCAGCACCTTAGTGGGGACTAGCGGGTACAATGAGCAGTTCTTC. Protein: CASSTLVGTSGYNEQFF.

Here the CDR3 DNA reads TGTGCCACCAGTGTGGGAAGGGGTGACTACACCTTC. Its translation: CATSVGRGDYTF. The rearrangement joins TRBV24-1 to TRBJ1-2; maybe TRBD1 (5 bases). Germline V gives CDR1 KGHDR, CDR2 SFDVKD. The CDR3 contains 12 residues. Between the trimmed V and J ends, which lost 5 bases and 10 bases, there was a span of 13 bases.

This clone was observed once. CDR3 bases: TGTGCCAGCAGCTTAACAGGGGTAGAGCAGTACTTC. As protein: CASSLTGVEQYF. This rearrangement joins TRBV5-4 to TRBJ2-7; 7 bases line up with TRBD1. Germline loops: CDR1 SGHNT, CDR2 YYREEE (reference sequence). CDR3 length: 12 amino acids. Trimming at V came to 2 bases and at J to 7 bases, leaving 3 bases not matched to a gene.

This clone was seen a handful of times. The chain couples TRBV3-1 (or the pseudogene TRBV3-2) to TRBJ1-5; D unresolved. V dropped 4 bases and J dropped 6 bases, with 7 bases sitting between them. CDR1 is LGHDT and CDR2 is YNNKEL in the germline V gene (reference sequence). There are 12 residues in the CDR3. The CDR3 DNA follows: TGTGCCAGCAGCCTGTCAGGTCAGCCCCAGCATTTT. It specifies CASSLSGQPQHF.

The J gene is TRBJ1-2, the V gene TRBV3-1 (or the pseudogene TRBV3-2); 10 nucleotides line up with TRBD1. Germline-derived CDR1 and CDR2 are LGHDT and YNNKEL (reference sequence). V lost 2 bases to trimming and J lost 4 bases; unmatched junction nucleotides: 7. The CDR3 totals 16 residues. The DNA for the CDR3 is TGTGCCAGCAGCCAATCTGACAGGGGGCCTGTCTATGGCTACACCTTC. Translating gives CASSQSDRGPVYGYTF.

The V gene is TRBV5-1, the J gene TRBJ2-1; D perhaps matches TRBD1 (6 bases). Germline assignment: CDR1 SGHRS and CDR2 YFSETQ. V lost 4 bases and J 0 bases, leaving 17 bases between the germline ends. The CDR3 is 17 amino acids. DNA for the CDR3: TGCGCCAGCAGCCGCTACTCCGGACAGAGCTCCTACAATGAGCAGTTCTTC. Protein sequence: CASSRYSGQSSYNEQFF.

The genes are TRBV14 and TRBJ1-2; no clear D. Trimming shortened V by 1 base and J by 4 bases, and 10 bases separated the two germline ends. The CDR3 length is 14 residues. Germline values: CDR1 SGHDN, CDR2 FVKESK. CDR3 region: CASSQVSAAYGYTF. CDR3 nucleotides: TGTGCCAGCAGCCAAGTTAGCGCAGCCTATGGCTACACCTTC.

The chain is built from TRBV27 and TRBJ1-2, with D possibly being TRBD1 (6 bases). V lost 6 bases and J lost 8, with 19 bases in between. Per the germline V gene, CDR1 is MNHEY and CDR2 is SMNVEV (reference sequence). CDR3 length: 14 residues. The DNA for the CDR3 is TGTGCCAGCAGACCCTGGTCAGGGGTAGCGGGCTACACCTTC. It yields the protein CASRPWSGVAGYTF.

This rearrangement joins TRBV25-1 to TRBJ1-1, with TRBD1 identical over 7 bases. J gave up 2 bases and V 10 bases, and 10 bases lay outside the gene matches. The CDR3 covers 14 residues. In germline, CDR1 is MGHDK, CDR2 SYGVNS. As DNA, the CDR3 is TGTGCCACCAACACGGGACAGCTAAACACTGAAGCTTTCTTT. Amino acid sequence: CATNTGQLNTEAFF.

This clone is a singleton in its sample. The chain employs TRBV2 and TRBJ1-2; TRBD1 matches 8 bases. Trimming removed 2 bases from V and 8 bases from J; junction bases left unmatched: 7. Germline CDR1 is SNHLY and CDR2 is FYNNEI. This CDR3 is built from 14 residues. CDR3 bases: TGTGCCAGCAGTGAACAGGGGGCGCGGTACGGCTACACCTTC. Translation: CASSEQGARYGYTF.

The chain employs TRBV2 and TRBJ2-2; weak D call: TRBD1 (6 bases). V was shortened by 2 bases and J by 7 bases, with 14 bases between the two germline ends. The V gene's germline CDR1 is SNHLY and CDR2 FYNNEI. This CDR3 has 15 residues. CDR3 nucleotides: TGTGCCAGCAGTGAAAGGACAGATACCGTCGGGGAGCTGTTTTTT. Its protein is CASSERTDTVGELFF.